The 28 T cell receptor beta chains below were found in one sample sequenced in a study of cytomegalovirus exposure and HLA in healthy donors. PCR employed 60 Vbeta and 13 Jbeta primers. This table comes from immunoSEQ multiplex PCR, and its TCRdb copy is limited to in-frame clones, with some not included. Among 75,000 to 95,000 clones listed, under 80% were seen once. Sequenced: PBMCs. The source is a woman under 40 in good health and CMV-seronegative.

The chain links TRBV7-2 to TRBJ2-1; D remains unclear. The germline gives CDR1 SGHTA, CDR2 FQGNSA. The CDR3 length is 15 residues. The V end lost 1 base, the J end lost 5 bases, and 12 bases lay between the germline ends. CDR3 sequence reads: CASSLGLYLDNEQFF. Written as DNA, the CDR3 is TGTGCCAGCAGCTTAGGATTATACCTAGACAATGAGCAGTTCTTC.

This clone has just a few counts. The sample contains more than one DNA sequence encoding this CDR3. V and J are TRBV5-6 and TRBJ2-7, with 9 bases matching TRBD1. CDR1 is SGHDT, CDR2 YYEEEE, per germline. This CDR3 has 15 residues. V trimming: 2 bases; J trimming: 0 bases; junction bases outside the gene matches: 3. CDR3 DNA sequence: TGTGCCAGCAGCTTACGGACAGGGGTCTCCTACGAGCAGTACTTC. Translating gives CASSLRTGVSYEQYF.

The rearrangement joins TRBV5-1 to TRBJ1-5, with D unresolved. This CDR3 has 15 amino acids. Per germline, CDR1 SGHRS and CDR2 YFSETQ. V shed 1 base and J shed 2 bases, with 10 bases lying between them. In DNA, the CDR3 is TGCGCCAGCAGCTTGTCGGCGGCGGGCAATCAGCCCCAGCATTTT. Translation gives CASSLSAAGNQPQHF.

This clone has only a few counts. The rearrangement joins TRBV21-1 to TRBJ2-2; no check of the table's D call, TRBD2, against the DNA was made. TRBV21-1 is a recognized pseudogene. This CDR3 has 19 residues. CDR3 nucleotides: TGTGCCAGCAGCATAATAAGCGGGCCAGGGCCTCTGAACACCGGGGAGCTGTTTTTT. Translating gives CASSIISGPGPLNTGELFF.

The chain couples TRBV7-7 to TRBJ2-5; possibly TRBD1 for D (5 bases). V was shortened by 4 bases and J by 2 bases, with 11 bases between the two germline ends. Per the germline V gene, CDR1 is SSHAT and CDR2 is FNYEAQ (reference sequence). CDR3 length equals 14 residues. CDR3 nucleotide sequence: TGTGCCAGCAGCTCCGGTAGGGGACAAGAGACCCAGTACTTC. Protein: CASSSGRGQETQYF.

The chain recombines TRBV6-5 with TRBJ1-3; D may be TRBD1 (6 bases). The ends were cut back, 6 bases at V and 1 base at J, with 10 bases in the middle. This CDR3 has 14 amino acids. CDR1 and CDR2 from the germline V gene are MNHEY and SVGAGI. The CDR3 DNA follows: TGTGCCAGCAGCTCTCAGGGGTCTGGAAACACCATATATTTT. This encodes CASSSQGSGNTIYF.

The J gene is TRBJ2-3, the V gene TRBV4-1, with 8 nucleotides matching TRBD1. Germline CDR1 MGHRA, CDR2 YSYEKL. Trimming at V came to 4 bases and at J to 0 bases, leaving 3 bases not matched to a gene. The CDR3 contains 15 residues. CDR3: CASSPRDRSTDTQYF. CDR3 sequence (DNA): TGCGCCAGCAGCCCCCGGGACAGGAGCACAGATACGCAGTATTTT.

J is TRBJ2-7 and V is TRBV2; maybe TRBD2 (7 bases). Per germline, CDR1 SNHLY and CDR2 FYNNEI. There are 13 residues in the CDR3. Trimming cost V 8 bases and J 4 bases, with 15 bases left between them. DNA for the CDR3: TGTGCCAGCTTCAAAGGGGGGGGGTACGAGCAGTACTTC. This sequence encodes CASFKGGGYEQYF.

V is TRBV28 and J is TRBJ1-3; D remains ambiguous. V was trimmed by 5 bases and J by 4 bases, leaving 6 bases between them. Germline lookup yields CDR1 MDHEN and CDR2 SYDVKM. The CDR3 runs to 12 residues. CDR3 in amino acids: CASSVQGNTIYF. In nucleotides, the CDR3 is TGTGCCAGCAGTGTACAGGGAAACACCATATATTTT. Using reference TRBV28 and TRBJ1-3 for the parts outside the CDR3, the full variable domain is DVKVTQSSRYLVKRTGEKVFLECVQDMDHENMFWYRQDPGLGLRLIYFSYDVKMKEKGDIPEGYSVSREKKERFSLILESASTNQTSMYLCASSVQGNTIYFGEGSWLTVV.

This clone was seen more than once but under ten times. The J gene is TRBJ2-4, the V gene TRBV2, with TRBD2 as a possible D gene (6 bases). This CDR3 contains 13 residues. V lost 6 bases and J 9 bases, leaving 15 bases between the germline ends. Germline V gene lookup returns CDR1 SNHLY and CDR2 FYNNEI. CDR3 in DNA: TGTGCCAGCAGGAGGGAGGCAGAGAGCATTCAGTACTTC. Protein: CASRREAESIQYF.

The CDR3 DNA reads as TGTGCCAGCAGTGAAGCACTGGGCTACACCTTC. Protein product: CASSEALGYTF. The chain is built from TRBV25-1 and TRBJ1-2; no definite D call. Germline V gene sequence: CDR1 MGHDK, CDR2 SYGVNS. Between the trimmed V and J ends, which lost 2 bases and 8 bases, there was a span of 6 bases. The CDR3 spans 11 residues.

This clone was counted a few times. The chain is built from TRBV10-3 and TRBJ1-1; no clear D. The CDR3 extends over 13 amino acids. Trimming cost V 2 bases and J 2 bases, with 6 bases left between them. Looked up from germline, CDR1 is ENHRY and CDR2 is SYGVKD. The CDR3 DNA is TGTGCCATCAGTGAGAGTCTAAACACTGAAGCTTTCTTT. This codes for CAISESLNTEAFF.

The chain combines TRBV11-1 with TRBJ1-1, with 9 positions matching TRBD1. Germline V lookup: CDR1 SGHAT, CDR2 FQDESV (reference sequence). There are 15 residues in the CDR3. V was pared by 5 bases and J by 3 bases, with 7 bases of the junction left unmatched. CDR3 sequence reads: CASSRWTGEDTEAFF. CDR3 bases: TGTGCCAGCAGCCGATGGACAGGGGAGGACACTGAAGCTTTCTTT.

The chain joins TRBV9 to TRBJ1-2; TRBD1 matches at 8 bases. The CDR3 covers 14 residues. The germline V gene has CDR1 SGDLS and CDR2 YYNGEE. V lost 1 base to trimming and J lost 6 bases; unmatched junction nucleotides: 5. The CDR3 DNA sequence: TGTGCCAGCAGCGTAAGGACAGGGTCGCATGGCTACACCTTC. This encodes CASSVRTGSHGYTF.

The J gene is TRBJ1-5, the V gene TRBV28; the D gene is possibly TRBD1 (5 bases). Trimming stripped 1 base from V and 4 bases from J, with 8 bases between. Germline assignment: CDR1 MDHEN and CDR2 SYDVKM. This CDR3 comprises 14 residues. CDR3 sequence: CASSLFKGNQPQHF. The DNA for the CDR3 is TGTGCCAGCAGTTTATTCAAGGGGAATCAGCCCCAGCATTTT.

The CDR3 DNA sequence: TGTGCCAGTAGCACTACAGGGTACCGCAACTATGGCTACACCTTC. Protein: CASSTTGYRNYGYTF. J is TRBJ1-2 and V is TRBV19; D might be TRBD1 (6 bases). This CDR3 has 15 residues. V gave up 6 bases and J gave up 2 bases, with 16 bases separating them. Germline CDR1 LNHDA, CDR2 SQIVND (reference sequence).

This chain uses TRBV5-4 with TRBJ2-1, with TRBD1 matching over 7 bases. Germline lookup yields CDR1 SGHNT and CDR2 YYREEE (reference sequence). This CDR3 contains 13 residues. The V gene end was trimmed by 0 bases and the J gene end by 10 bases; junction bases not matched to a gene: 4. CDR3: CASSLVQGDEQFF. The CDR3 nucleotides are TGTGCCAGCAGCTTGGTCCAGGGGGACGAGCAGTTCTTC.

The chain links TRBV10-1 to TRBJ2-2, with 7 bases identical to TRBD1. Germline trimming cut 6 bases from V and 3 bases from J; bases unmatched to any gene: 4. The CDR3 totals 14 residues. Germline V gene sequence: CDR1 WNHNN, CDR2 SYGVQD (reference sequence). The CDR3 bases are TGCGCCAGCAGAGAGGGACAGTACACCGGGGAGCTGTTTTTT. Translated: CASREGQYTGELFF.

In its sample, this clone was seen a few times. The genes are TRBV19 and TRBJ1-2; tentative D call: TRBD1 (5 bases). The CDR3 runs 18 residues. Trimming removed 6 bases at V and 5 bases at J, with 28 bases between. In germline, CDR1 is LNHDA, CDR2 SQIVND (reference sequence). CDR3 sequence reads: CASSPGFDSGGITYGYTF. CDR3 in DNA: TGTGCCAGTAGCCCCGGATTCGATTCGGGGGGGATAACTTATGGCTACACCTTC.

The rearrangement uses TRBV2 and TRBJ1-2, with TRBD1 matching over 10 bases. This CDR3 contains 18 residues. The germline CDR1 and CDR2 sequences are SNHLY and FYNNEI. Unmatched junction bases numbered 20, after V lost 8 bases and J lost 5 bases. The CDR3 sequence: CASVLNSGTGVPLYGYTF. CDR3 bases: TGTGCCAGCGTCTTAAATTCCGGGACAGGGGTTCCCCTTTATGGCTACACCTTC. Together with reference TRBV2 and TRBJ1-2, the CDR3 gives the full variable domain: EPEVTQTPSHQVTQMGQEVILRCVPISNHLYFYWYRQILGQKVEFLVSFYNNEISEKSEIFDDQFSVERPDGSNFTLKIRSTKLEDSAMYFCASVLNSGTGVPLYGYTFGSGTRLTVV.

V gene TRBV4-2 combines with J gene TRBJ1-1, with TRBD1 matching over 8 bases. V gave up 3 bases and J gave up 4 bases; unmatched junction bases: 7. The CDR3 length is 15 residues. The V gene's germline CDR1 is LGHNA and CDR2 YNFKEQ. The CDR3 coding sequence is TGTGCCAGCAGCCACTGGGACAGGCCGGGCACTGAAGCTTTCTTT. This gives the protein CASSHWDRPGTEAFF.

V usage is TRBV5-1 and J usage is TRBJ1-4; D remains unclear. Germline V gene lookup returns CDR1 SGHRS and CDR2 YFSETQ. Between the trimmed V and J ends, which lost 1 base and 4 bases, there was a span of 11 bases. The CDR3 sequence is 15 residues long. The CDR3: CASSLLSGDNEKLFF. CDR3 in DNA: TGCGCCAGCAGCTTGCTATCTGGAGATAATGAAAAACTGTTTTTT.

This clone came up once. The chain uses TRBV6-5 and TRBJ2-1; 10 nucleotides agree with TRBD2. V was pared by 5 bases and J by 7 bases, with 2 bases of the junction left unmatched. From germline, CDR1 is MNHEY and CDR2 SVGAGI. This CDR3 region has 13 residues. The CDR3 spells CASSGLAANEQFF. As DNA, the CDR3 is TGTGCCAGCAGTGGACTAGCGGCTAATGAGCAGTTCTTC.

The rearrangement uses TRBV11-2 and TRBJ2-7; 8 bases are shared with TRBD2. CDR1 is SGHAT, CDR2 FQNNGV, per germline. CDR3 size: 15 residues. Unmatched junction bases numbered 8, after V lost 3 bases and J lost 4 bases. The CDR3 protein is CASSFDRGRQYEQYF. The DNA of the CDR3 is TGTGCCAGCAGCTTTGACCGCGGGAGGCAATACGAGCAGTACTTC. Complete variable domain (other parts from reference TRBV11-2 and TRBJ2-7): EAGVAQSPRYKIIEKRQSVAFWCNPISGHATLYWYQQILGQGPKLLIQFQNNGVVDDSQLPKDRFSAERLKGVDSTLKIQPAKLEDSAVYLCASSFDRGRQYEQYFGPGTRLTVT.

The rearrangement uses TRBV12-5 and TRBJ2-5, with 9 bases lining up with TRBD1. Germline V CDR1 and CDR2: LGHNT, FRNRAP. V was clipped by 2 bases and J by 4 bases; unmatched bases: 11. The CDR3 is 17 residues long. The CDR3 here is CASGLYYRDRETETQYF. The CDR3 nucleotides are TGTGCTAGTGGTTTGTACTACCGGGACAGGGAGACAGAGACCCAGTACTTC.

The rearrangement links TRBV7-9 to TRBJ2-1; 7 positions agree with TRBD2. In germline, CDR1 is SEHNR, CDR2 FQNEAQ (reference sequence). The CDR3 is 15 residues long. The trim removed 3 bases at V and 8 bases at J, leaving 10 bases unmatched. The CDR3 nucleotides are TGTGCCAGCAGCTTGAGGGCGGGAGCATGGGATGAGCAGTTCTTC. Its translation: CASSLRAGAWDEQFF.

This sequence joins TRBV29-1 and TRBJ1-5, with TRBD1 matching over 9 bases. CDR3 length equals 14 residues. Losses at the gene ends were 6 bases for V and 4 bases for J; bases not matched to a gene: 7. Germline loops: CDR1 SQVTM, CDR2 ANQGSEA. CDR3 sequence: CSVLGTGSNQPQHF. The CDR3 DNA sequence: TGCAGCGTCTTGGGGACAGGGTCGAATCAGCCCCAGCATTTT. The full variable domain, completed using reference TRBV29-1 and TRBJ1-5, is SAVISQKPSRDICQRGTSLTIQCQVDSQVTMMFWYRQQPGQSLTLIATANQGSEATYESGFVIDKFPISRPNLTFSTLTVSNMSPEDSSIYLCSVLGTGSNQPQHFGDGTRLSIL.

The J gene is TRBJ1-1, the V gene TRBV7-8; D gene ambiguous. Trimming removed 0 bases from V and 1 base from J, with 18 bases in between. The CDR3 totals 18 residues. Germline CDR1 SGHVS, CDR2 FQNEAQ. CDR3 sequence: CASSLAWRVAGKNTEAFF. The CDR3 bases are TGTGCCAGCAGCTTAGCCTGGAGGGTTGCCGGAAAGAACACTGAAGCTTTCTTT. The full variable domain, its missing parts supplied by reference TRBV7-8 and TRBJ1-1, is GAGVSQSPRYKVAKRGQDVALRCDPISGHVSLFWYQQALGQGPEFLTYFQNEAQLDKSGLPSDRFFAERPEGSVSTLKIQRTQQEDSAVYLCASSLAWRVAGKNTEAFFGQGTRLTVV.